The 26 T cell receptor beta chains presented below share a single source sample, sequenced in a study of blood T cell repertoires in COVID-19. Assay: immunoSEQ multiplex PCR; the TCRdb copy retains only in-frame clones and omits some. The sample contains around 250,000 clones, roughly 83% of which appear only once. Input material: peripheral blood. These receptors originate from a man between 60 and 75 years old who had recovered from COVID-19.

The V call is TRBV6-5, the J call TRBJ2-7; possibly TRBD1 for D (5 bases). Per germline, CDR1 MNHEY and CDR2 SVGAGI. The V end lost 7 bases, the J end lost 0 bases, and 10 bases lay between the germline ends. CDR3 size: 13 residues. CDR3 coding DNA: TGTGCCAGCACCTTGACAGCCTCCTACGAGCAGTACTTC. This codes for CASTLTASYEQYF.

This clone was picked up one time. Other DNA variants within this sample encode the same CDR3. This chain links TRBV30 with TRBJ1-5; 7 bases match TRBD1. CDR3 length: 13 residues. The V and J ends lost 0 bases and 7 bases, in that order; junction bases with no gene match: 3. Germline CDR1 is GTSNPN and CDR2 is SVGIG (reference sequence). The CDR3: CAWSVEGAQPQHF. The CDR3 coding sequence is TGTGCCTGGAGTGTAGAGGGGGCACAGCCCCAGCATTTT.

V gene TRBV7-2 combines with J gene TRBJ2-3; 8 bases agree with TRBD2. Germline assignment: CDR1 SGHTA and CDR2 FQGNSA. V shed 2 bases and J 6 bases; nucleotides not matched to a gene: 7. The CDR3 is made up of 15 amino acids. The CDR3: CASSLRGGGPDTQYF. Written as DNA, the CDR3 is TGTGCCAGCAGCTTAAGGGGCGGGGGGCCGGATACGCAGTATTTT.

The rearrangement uses TRBV5-6 and TRBJ2-5; D gene uncertain. V lost 1 base to trimming and J lost 4 bases, with 11 bases between them. Germline V gives CDR1 SGHDT, CDR2 YYEEEE. This CDR3 spans 14 amino acids. CDR3 coding DNA: TGTGCCAGCAGCTTGTCACAGCTTGTAGAGACCCAGTACTTC. Protein sequence: CASSLSQLVETQYF.

Only one count was recorded for this clone. The CDR3 region is CASSEALREIGQYF. Written as DNA, the CDR3 is TGTGCCAGCAGTGAAGCGCTTCGGGAAATTGGGCAGTACTTC. The chain couples TRBV2 to TRBJ2-7, with a possible D match to TRBD2 (5 bases). From germline, CDR1 is SNHLY and CDR2 FYNNEI. The CDR3 is 14 residues long. The ends were cut back, 0 bases at V and 9 bases at J, with 15 bases in the middle.

V usage is TRBV5-6 and J usage is TRBJ2-2; D remains ambiguous. Germline lookup yields CDR1 SGHDT and CDR2 YYEEEE. V dropped 0 bases and J dropped 0 bases, with 6 bases sitting between them. CDR3 length equals 15 residues. The CDR3 DNA reads TGTGCCAGCAGCTTGGTTACTCCGAACACCGGGGAGCTGTTTTTT. Protein: CASSLVTPNTGELFF.

The rearrangement links TRBV6-5 to TRBJ1-4; 8 bases align to TRBD1. The V segment lost 0 bases and the J segment 13 bases; nucleotides outside the gene matches: 10. Germline V gene lookup returns CDR1 MNHEY and CDR2 SVGAGI. The CDR3 has 15 residues. The CDR3 coding sequence is TGTGCCAGCAGTTACTCACAGGGGGTAAAAAGAGGACTGTTTTTT. This sequence encodes CASSYSQGVKRGLFF.

The V call is TRBV6-5, the J call TRBJ2-7, with 10 positions matching TRBD2. The CDR3 consists of 14 residues. Per germline, CDR1 MNHEY and CDR2 SVGAGI. V trimming: 5 bases; J trimming: 2 bases; junction bases outside the gene matches: 3. CDR3 loop: CASSTLAGAYEQYF. In nucleotides, the CDR3 is TGTGCCAGCAGTACTCTAGCGGGAGCCTACGAGCAGTACTTC.

This clone was detected once. The gene calls are TRBV2 and TRBJ2-2, with 11 bases aligning to TRBD2. Germline loops: CDR1 SNHLY, CDR2 FYNNEI. The CDR3 is made up of 15 amino acids. V lost 6 bases and J lost 7; bases outside the gene matches: 7. Written as DNA, the CDR3 is TGTGCCAGCAGACCGACTAGCGGGGTTATCGGGGAGCTGTTTTTT. It encodes CASRPTSGVIGELFF.

V usage is TRBV6-1 and J usage is TRBJ1-4; unclear D gene. The CDR3 is 15 residues long. V was shortened by 2 bases and J by 8 bases, with 15 bases between the two germline ends. From germline, CDR1 is MNHNS and CDR2 SASEGT. CDR3 coding DNA: TGTGCCAGCAGTGAACCCCGAGGAGCAACGGAAAAACTGTTTTTT. It is translated as CASSEPRGATEKLFF.

The genes are TRBV19 and TRBJ2-7; weak D call: TRBD1 (6 bases). Trimming left V 6 bases short and J 3 bases short, with 12 bases between. The CDR3 covers 13 residues. CDR1 is LNHDA and CDR2 is SQIVND in the germline V gene (reference sequence). This chain's CDR3 is CASSDRPGYEQYF. CDR3 nucleotides: TGTGCCAGTAGCGACAGGCCGGGCTACGAGCAGTACTTC.

The chain carries TRBV29-1 and TRBJ2-1, with 11 bases identical to TRBD2. Looked up from germline, CDR1 is SQVTM and CDR2 is ANQGSEA. The CDR3 extends over 13 amino acids. V lost 3 bases to trimming and J lost 5 bases; unmatched junction nucleotides: 0. The CDR3 loop is CSVDSGGDNEQFF. CDR3 coding DNA: TGCAGCGTTGATAGCGGGGGGGACAATGAGCAGTTCTTC.

This clone has just a few counts. Different DNA sequences within this sample yield the same CDR3. This rearrangement joins TRBV3-1 (or the pseudogene TRBV3-2) to TRBJ1-3; possible D gene TRBD1, 5 bases. CDR1 and CDR2 (germline): LGHDT, YNNKEL (reference sequence). The CDR3 is 15 residues long. V gave up 3 bases and J gave up 4 bases, with 13 bases separating them. The DNA of the CDR3 is TGTGCCAGCAGCCACACGGGGGTGTCAGGAAACACCATATATTTT. Its translation: CASSHTGVSGNTIYF.

The gene calls are TRBV28 and TRBJ2-5; 8 bases are shared with TRBD1. The trim removed 6 bases at V and 4 bases at J, leaving 10 bases unmatched. The CDR3 is made up of 15 amino acids. Germline V gives CDR1 MDHEN, CDR2 SYDVKM. CDR3 in amino acids: CASSLSGGLIETQYF. The CDR3 region has the DNA TGTGCCAGCAGCCTGTCAGGGGGCCTAATAGAGACCCAGTACTTC. The full variable domain, its missing parts supplied by reference TRBV28 and TRBJ2-5, is DVKVTQSSRYLVKRTGEKVFLECVQDMDHENMFWYRQDPGLGLRLIYFSYDVKMKEKGDIPEGYSVSREKKERFSLILESASTNQTSMYLCASSLSGGLIETQYFGPGTRLLVL.

This clone was recorded only once. The chain couples TRBV5-1 to TRBJ2-7, with 12 bases aligning to TRBD2. The germline gives CDR1 SGHRS, CDR2 YFSETQ. This CDR3 is built from 17 residues. After removal of 4 bases from V and 3 bases from J, the junction contained 11 bases not matched to a gene. DNA of the CDR3: TGCGCCAGCAGCCCCCGGACTAGCGGGGTCCCGGTCTACGAGCAGTACTTC. This gives the protein CASSPRTSGVPVYEQYF.

V and J are TRBV27 and TRBJ2-5; 11 bases line up with TRBD1. The J segment lost 1 base and the V segment lost 5 bases, leaving 9 bases of the junction unmatched. Germline V gene lookup returns CDR1 MNHEY and CDR2 SMNVEV (reference sequence). The CDR3 is 17 residues long. The CDR3 DNA reads as TGTGCCAGCAGTACTCGACCCGGGACAGGGGGCCAAGAGACCCAGTACTTC. It is translated as CASSTRPGTGGQETQYF.

This clone was picked up a small number of times. CDR3 sequence reads: CASSSEEATNEKLFF. The CDR3 nucleotides are TGTGCCAGCAGTTCCGAGGAAGCAACTAATGAAAAACTGTTTTTT. This chain uses TRBV28 with TRBJ1-4; the D is unclear. Germline values: CDR1 MDHEN, CDR2 SYDVKM. The ends were cut back, 4 bases at V and 0 bases at J, with 9 bases in the middle. CDR3 length: 15 amino acids.

V and J are TRBV3-1 (or the pseudogene TRBV3-2) and TRBJ1-1; a weak D match, TRBD1 (6 bases). V was trimmed by 2 bases and J by 5 bases, leaving 24 bases between them. CDR3 length equals 18 residues. CDR1 LGHDT and CDR2 YNNKEL come from the germline V gene (reference sequence). The CDR3 spells CASSQWGARRGGRTEAFF. CDR3 sequence (DNA): TGTGCCAGCAGCCAATGGGGCGCCCGGCGTGGGGGCCGGACTGAAGCTTTCTTT.

The genes are TRBV7-9 and TRBJ2-5, with 9 bases matching TRBD1. With V trimmed by 5 bases and J by 1 base, 5 bases remained unmatched. Germline loops: CDR1 SEHNR, CDR2 FQNEAQ (reference sequence). The CDR3 spans 15 residues. In DNA form, the CDR3 reads TGTGCCAGCAGCGAGGGACAGGGTCTCCAAGAGACCCAGTACTTC. Its translation: CASSEGQGLQETQYF.

This rearrangement joins TRBV5-1 to TRBJ2-6; D remains unclear. CDR1 is SGHRS and CDR2 is YFSETQ in the germline V gene. The CDR3 extends over 14 amino acids. Trimming took off 6 bases at V and 0 bases at J, with 7 bases between the two ends. The DNA of the CDR3 is TGCGCCAGCACTCTCAGCTCTGGGGCCAACGTCCTGACTTTC. Translating it yields CASTLSSGANVLTF.

The chain joins TRBV7-9 to TRBJ1-4, with TRBD1 matching 8 bases. CDR3 length equals 15 residues. Germline CDR1 and CDR2: SEHNR and FQNEAQ (reference sequence). Unmatched junction bases numbered 10, after V lost 5 bases and J lost 8 bases. The CDR3 DNA sequence: TGTGCCAGCAGCCCAGGACAGGGAGGTGTAGAAAAACTGTTTTTT. This codes for CASSPGQGGVEKLFF. The full variable domain, completed using reference TRBV7-9 and TRBJ1-4, is DTGVSQNPRHKITKRGQNVTFRCDPISEHNRLYWYRQTLGQGPEFLTYFQNEAQLEKSRLLSDRFSAERPKGSFSTLEIQRTEQGDSAMYLCASSPGQGGVEKLFFGSGTQLSVL.

The chain joins TRBV24-1 to TRBJ1-2, with 7 bases lining up with TRBD1. The CDR3 is 14 amino acids. The trim removed 4 bases at V and 7 bases at J, leaving 8 bases unmatched. From germline, CDR1 is KGHDR and CDR2 SFDVKD. The CDR3, as DNA: TGTGCCACCAGTGACGCCACAGGGGTCTCTGGCTACACCTTC. This encodes CATSDATGVSGYTF.

The V gene is TRBV15, the J gene TRBJ1-6; TRBD1 is a possible D gene (5 bases). V was shortened by 0 bases and J by 3 bases, with 21 bases between the two germline ends. The CDR3 runs 20 residues. Germline CDR1 reads LNHNV; CDR2 reads YYDKDF (reference sequence). CDR3: CATSRDRGGADGLYNSPLHF. The CDR3 DNA reads as TGTGCCACCAGCAGAGATCGGGGGGGTGCTGACGGGCTCTATAATTCACCCCTCCACTTT.

The V gene is TRBV18, the J gene TRBJ2-3; D not certain. CDR3 size: 17 residues. Germline CDR1 KGHSH, CDR2 LQKENI. With 3 bases removed from V and 4 bases from J, the gap between germline ends came to 20 bases. The CDR3 DNA sequence: TGTGCCAGCTCACCCTCTCGACACATCTCGTATGCAGATACGCAGTATTTT. The encoded protein is CASSPSRHISYADTQYF.

The chain carries TRBV5-1 and TRBJ2-1; TRBD2 agrees at 11 bases. The CDR3 has 16 amino acids. CDR1 and CDR2 (germline): SGHRS, YFSETQ. V lost 4 bases to trimming and J lost 9 bases; unmatched junction nucleotides: 12. The CDR3 DNA reads as TGCGCCAGCAGCGCTACTAGCGGGGGCCCGGGGGGTGAGCAGTTCTTC. Amino acids: CASSATSGGPGGEQFF.

This chain connects TRBV4-2 to TRBJ2-3; 9 bases are a match to TRBD2. Trimming removed 4 bases from V and 2 bases from J; junction bases left unmatched: 7. Germline values: CDR1 LGHNA, CDR2 YNFKEQ. The CDR3 has 16 amino acids. CDR3 amino acids: CASSPDLAGITDTQYF. The CDR3, as DNA: TGTGCCAGCAGCCCGGATCTAGCGGGGATCACAGATACGCAGTATTTT.